These 27 T cell receptor beta chains share one sample of origin, sequenced in a study of blood T cell repertoires in COVID-19. Sequencing used immunoSEQ multiplex PCR; TCRdb keeps in-frame clones, though not all of them. The table lists roughly 260,000 clones, around 87% of them singletons. The sample was peripheral blood. These receptors were collected from a woman aged 50 to 65 with acute or convalescent COVID-19.

Concerning this clone itself: Other DNA sequences within the sample encode an identical CDR3. The chain has TRBV28 and TRBJ2-2; possibly TRBD2 for D (6 bases). The V and J ends lost 3 bases and 2 bases respectively, with 7 bases between them. The CDR3 has 14 amino acids. CDR1 MDHEN and CDR2 SYDVKM come from the germline V gene. The CDR3 sequence is CASSLGGNTGELFF. The DNA for the CDR3 is TGTGCCAGCAGTTTGGGAGGTAACACCGGGGAGCTGTTTTTT.

About this clone: Other DNA sequences in the sample encode the same CDR3. V gene TRBV5-1 combines with J gene TRBJ2-7; 7 nucleotides agree with TRBD2. V shed 1 base, J shed 2 bases, and the junction held 3 bases outside the gene matches. CDR1 and CDR2 from the germline V gene are SGHRS and YFSETQ. The length of the CDR3 is 14 residues. For the CDR3, the DNA is TGCGCCAGCAGCTTGACGGGGGGAGCCTACGAGCAGTACTTC. This translates into CASSLTGGAYEQYF.

The V and J genes are TRBV6-5 and TRBJ2-5; a weak D match, TRBD1 (5 bases). Between the trimmed V and J ends, which lost 0 bases and 5 bases, there was a span of 13 bases. CDR1 MNHEY and CDR2 SVGAGI come from the germline V gene. This CDR3 spans 15 amino acids. The CDR3 sequence is CASSYSVDSFETQYF. In nucleotides, the CDR3 is TGTGCCAGCAGTTACTCAGTCGACAGCTTCGAGACCCAGTACTTC.

For the CDR3, the DNA is TGTGCCAGCATCAAGACAGGGGGCTACGAGCAGTACTTC. This sequence encodes CASIKTGGYEQYF. The chain carries TRBV27 and TRBJ2-7; 9 positions match TRBD1. After removal of 7 bases from V and 3 bases from J, the junction contained 4 bases not matched to a gene. Germline CDR1 MNHEY, CDR2 SMNVEV (reference sequence). There are 13 residues in the CDR3.

V usage is TRBV29-1 and J usage is TRBJ1-2, with D possibly TRBD1 on 6 matching bases. CDR3 length: 13 amino acids. From germline, CDR1 is SQVTM and CDR2 ANQGSEA. V shed 4 bases and J shed 6 bases, with 15 bases lying between them. The chain's CDR3 is CSVVVWGLDGYTF. The CDR3, as DNA: TGCAGCGTTGTTGTGTGGGGGCTCGATGGCTACACCTTC.

The chain joins TRBV29-1 to TRBJ2-5; the match to TRBD2 covers 10 bases. The germline CDR1 and CDR2 sequences are SQVTM and ANQGSEA. The CDR3 covers 11 residues. J was trimmed by 4 bases and V by 7 bases; bases with no gene match: 0. The CDR3 region has the DNA TGCAGCGGGACTAGCGGAGAGACCCAGTACTTC. Encoded protein: CSGTSGETQYF.

Worth noting for this clone: This CDR3 is also generated by other DNA sequences in the sample. V and J are TRBV5-1 and TRBJ2-1; D is perhaps TRBD2 (6 bases). Trimming took 5 bases from V and 0 from J, leaving 9 bases between them. This CDR3 is 14 amino acids long. The germline CDR1 and CDR2 sequences are SGHRS and YFSETQ. In DNA form, the CDR3 reads TGCGCCAGCAGTGGAGGGAGCTCCTACAATGAGCAGTTCTTC. This gives the protein CASSGGSSYNEQFF.

V gene TRBV19 combines with J gene TRBJ2-7; 8 bases agree with TRBD1. CDR1 is LNHDA, CDR2 SQIVND, per germline (reference sequence). This CDR3 has 15 residues. V dropped 1 base and J dropped 5; count of bases not matched to a gene: 7. The CDR3 sequence: CASSIAGQGRDEQYF. The CDR3, as DNA: TGTGCCAGTAGTATAGCTGGACAGGGTAGGGACGAGCAGTACTTC.

This rearrangement joins TRBV10-3 to TRBJ2-7; 12 bases match TRBD2. V shed 6 bases, J shed 2 bases, and the junction held 5 bases outside the gene matches. Germline V lookup: CDR1 ENHRY, CDR2 SYGVKD. The CDR3 runs 15 residues. CDR3: CAIRQLAGGPYEQYF. The CDR3 DNA follows: TGTGCCATCAGACAACTAGCGGGAGGCCCCTACGAGCAGTACTTC.

There are a few counts of this clone. J is TRBJ2-5 and V is TRBV5-4; TRBD2 matches 9 bases. The V segment lost 3 bases and the J segment 4 bases; nucleotides outside the gene matches: 7. CDR1 is SGHNT, CDR2 YYREEE, per germline (reference sequence). The CDR3 has 15 amino acids. The CDR3 sequence is CASSSDSGSGETQYF. As DNA, the CDR3 is TGTGCCAGCAGCTCCGATAGCGGGAGTGGAGAGACCCAGTACTTC.

Note on this clone: This sample also contains other DNA sequences that code for the same CDR3. The chain carries TRBV4-2 and TRBJ2-3; 8 bases are a match to TRBD2. The CDR3 length is 16 residues. The ends lost 0 bases at V and 0 bases at J; junction bases unmatched: 2. Germline lookup yields CDR1 LGHNA and CDR2 YNFKEQ. Here the CDR3 reads CASSQDTSGSTDTQYF. The CDR3 nucleotides are TGTGCCAGCAGCCAAGACACTAGCGGAAGCACAGATACGCAGTATTTT.

CDR3 DNA sequence: TGTGCCAGCAGTTGGGAACAGGGAATTCAACCTAACTATGGCTACACCTTC. It yields the protein CASSWEQGIQPNYGYTF. The chain employs TRBV6-2 or TRBV6-3 and TRBJ1-2; a possible D gene is TRBD1 (6 bases). The V end lost 4 bases, the J end lost 0 bases, and 18 bases lay between the germline ends. This CDR3 spans 17 amino acids. Germline CDR1 reads MNHEY; CDR2 reads SVGEGT.

CDR3 nucleotide sequence: TGCGCCAGCGCCACAGGCAGTAATGAAAAACTGTTTTTT. Amino acid sequence: CASATGSNEKLFF. This sequence joins TRBV5-1 and TRBJ1-4, with D possibly TRBD1 on 5 matching bases. Germline V gene lookup returns CDR1 SGHRS and CDR2 YFSETQ. V dropped 7 bases and J dropped 4 bases, with 11 bases sitting between them. The CDR3 is 13 residues long. The complete variable domain, with remaining parts taken from reference TRBV5-1 and TRBJ1-4, reads KAGVTQTPRYLIKTRGQQVTLSCSPISGHRSVSWYQQTPGQGLQFLFEYFSETQRNKGNFPGRFSGRQFSNSRSEMNVSTLELGDSALYLCASATGSNEKLFFGSGTQLSVL.

This clone was seen a single time. This chain uses TRBV3-1 (or the pseudogene TRBV3-2) with TRBJ1-5; maybe TRBD1 (6 bases). Trimming took off 6 bases at V and 4 bases at J, with 13 bases between the two ends. The germline V gene encodes CDR1 LGHDT and CDR2 YNNKEL (reference sequence). The CDR3 sequence is 14 residues long. The CDR3: CASSPDSRNQPQHF. CDR3 bases: TGTGCCAGCAGTCCGGACAGCCGAAATCAGCCCCAGCATTTT.

The chain joins TRBV19 to TRBJ2-7, with D tentatively TRBD1 (5 bases). The V and J ends lost 2 bases and 6 bases respectively, with 17 bases between them. The CDR3 is 15 amino acids. The germline CDR1 and CDR2 sequences are LNHDA and SQIVND (reference sequence). CDR3 region: CASSIPTVRISEQYF. CDR3 bases: TGTGCCAGTAGTATACCGACAGTCCGCATCTCCGAGCAGTACTTC.

In nucleotides, the CDR3 is TGTGCCAGCAGCTTGGTACTAGCGGGAGGCGAGCAGTACTTC. Its translation is CASSLVLAGGEQYF. V gene TRBV5-4 combines with J gene TRBJ2-7, with 12 nucleotides matching TRBD2. Unmatched junction bases numbered 1, after V lost 0 bases and J lost 6 bases. Germline CDR1 is SGHNT and CDR2 is YYREEE (reference sequence). The CDR3 is 14 residues long.

The chain couples TRBV7-2 to TRBJ1-1, with TRBD1 matching over 7 bases. This CDR3 has 12 amino acids. Germline V gene data show CDR1 as SGHTA and CDR2 as FQGNSA. Trimming at V came to 5 bases and at J to 11 bases, leaving 8 bases not matched to a gene. The CDR3 nucleotides read TGTGCCAGCAGCCTGGTTAAGGGGGCGGCTTTCTTT. This gives the protein CASSLVKGAAFF.

This chain joins TRBV9 and TRBJ2-2, with D possibly TRBD1 on 6 matching bases. This CDR3 has 14 amino acids. V shed 1 base and J shed 4 bases, with 8 bases lying between them. Germline assignment: CDR1 SGDLS and CDR2 YYNGEE. DNA of the CDR3: TGTGCCAGCAGCGTATGGGACACCACCGGGGAGCTGTTTTTT. Its protein product is CASSVWDTTGELFF.

The chain recombines TRBV2 with TRBJ2-4, with a tentative D call TRBD1 (5 bases). CDR3 length equals 14 residues. The germline V gene encodes CDR1 SNHLY and CDR2 FYNNEI. V was pared by 7 bases and J by 9 bases, with 19 bases between. The CDR3 DNA is TGTGCCAGCAAAAACGGGCAGGGTGATAGCATTCAGTACTTC. It codes for CASKNGQGDSIQYF.

The rearrangement uses TRBV28 and TRBJ1-1; the match to TRBD1 covers 7 bases. The CDR3 consists of 13 residues. CDR1 is MDHEN, CDR2 SYDVKM, per germline. With V trimmed by 5 bases and J by 4 bases, 4 bases remained unmatched. The CDR3 protein is CASSVGTVTEAFF. Written as DNA, the CDR3 is TGTGCCAGCAGTGTCGGGACAGTCACTGAAGCTTTCTTT.

V is TRBV2 and J is TRBJ1-2; D not resolved. This CDR3 spans 12 amino acids. V was trimmed by 3 bases and J by 6 bases, leaving 8 bases between them. Germline loops: CDR1 SNHLY, CDR2 FYNNEI. CDR3 sequence (DNA): TGTGCCAGCAGTGACCAGACTAATGGCTACACCTTC. It is translated as CASSDQTNGYTF.

This chain uses TRBV25-1 with TRBJ2-3, with D possibly matching TRBD1 (6 bases). The ends were cut back, 5 bases at V and 2 bases at J, with 11 bases in the middle. Germline CDR1 and CDR2: MGHDK and SYGVNS. The length of the CDR3 is 14 residues. CDR3 loop: CASSWPGVTDTQYF. DNA for the CDR3: TGTGCCAGCAGTTGGCCAGGGGTCACAGATACGCAGTATTTT.

V usage is TRBV24-1 and J usage is TRBJ2-3; tentative D call: TRBD2 (6 bases). V was cut by 5 bases and J by 4 bases, with 12 bases left in between. The CDR3 runs to 14 residues. CDR1 KGHDR and CDR2 SFDVKD come from the germline V gene. CDR3 loop: CATSVPGAADTQYF. In DNA form, the CDR3 reads TGTGCCACCAGTGTTCCGGGAGCTGCAGATACGCAGTATTTT.

The J gene is TRBJ1-1, the V gene TRBV28, with a weak D call TRBD1 (6 bases). Germline-derived CDR1 and CDR2 are MDHEN and SYDVKM. The V and J ends lost 8 bases and 6 bases respectively, with 19 bases between them. The CDR3 is made up of 14 amino acids. The CDR3 sequence: CASALTGTHPEAFF. In DNA form, the CDR3 reads TGTGCCAGCGCCCTTACCGGGACACATCCTGAAGCTTTCTTT.

The chain recombines TRBV5-1 with TRBJ2-5; D perhaps matches TRBD1 (6 bases). The CDR3 runs 14 residues. V lost 5 bases and J 8 bases, leaving 19 bases between the germline ends. Germline V gives CDR1 SGHRS, CDR2 YFSETQ. CDR3: CASSRGTGSPTQYF. In DNA, the CDR3 is TGCGCCAGCAGTCGGGGTACAGGGTCTCCAACCCAGTACTTC.

The rearrangement links TRBV6-6 to TRBJ2-7, with D maybe TRBD1 (6 bases). This CDR3 region has 11 residues. Trimming shortened V by 10 bases and J by 4 bases, and 11 bases separated the two germline ends. Germline V CDR1 and CDR2: MNHNY, SVGAGI (reference sequence). The CDR3 nucleotides are TGTGCCACCGGGACAAGGTACGAGCAGTACTTC. Encoded protein: CATGTRYEQYF.

This clone was counted between two and nine times. The chain links TRBV6-2 or TRBV6-3 to TRBJ1-5, with TRBD1 matching 9 bases. CDR3 size: 14 residues. Germline CDR1 reads MNHEY; CDR2 reads SVGEGT. V trimming: 5 bases; J trimming: 7 bases; junction bases outside the gene matches: 6. The chain's CDR3 is CASSHGTGHQPQHF. CDR3 DNA: TGTGCCAGCAGTCACGGGACAGGGCACCAGCCCCAGCATTTT.